Each of the 29 T cell receptor beta chains below was sequenced from the same sample in a study of cytomegalovirus exposure and HLA in healthy donors. The study ran its PCR with 60 Vbeta and 13 Jbeta primers. The assay was immunoSEQ multiplex PCR, and TCRdb's table has in-frame clones only and misses some. The data show about 43,000 clones, roughly 64% seen once. The sequencing sample was made of PBMCs. The receptors were sampled from a man aged 55 to 70 in good health and CMV-seropositive.

The rearrangement uses TRBV27 and TRBJ2-1; 11 bases line up with TRBD2. Per the germline V gene, CDR1 is MNHEY and CDR2 is SMNVEV (reference sequence). The CDR3 contains 14 residues. V was clipped by 5 bases and J by 9 bases; unmatched bases: 6. The DNA for the CDR3 is TGTGCCAGCAGTCTTAGCGGGAGGGCGTCTGAGCAGTTCTTC. Translation gives CASSLSGRASEQFF.

The CDR3 reads CASSLTQTGAGNTIYF. DNA for the CDR3: TGTGCCAGCAGCTTAACCCAAACAGGAGCTGGAAACACCATATATTTT. This chain connects TRBV13 to TRBJ1-3; possible D gene TRBD1, 5 bases. Between the trimmed V and J ends, which lost 2 bases and 2 bases, there was a span of 13 bases. This CDR3 is built from 16 residues. Germline lookup yields CDR1 PRHDT and CDR2 FYEKMQ (reference sequence).

The chain joins TRBV7-9 to TRBJ2-5; D remains ambiguous. The closer fit of TRBJ2-7 to the DNA end suggests the J call may be wrong. Germline CDR1 and CDR2: SEHNR and FQNEAQ (reference sequence). The CDR3 totals 13 residues. The CDR3 DNA is TGTGCCAGCAGCTTAGCGATAGAGTACGAGCAGTACTTC. This gives the protein CASSLAIEYEQYF.

V gene TRBV7-2 combines with J gene TRBJ2-4; TRBD1 matches at 7 bases. With V trimmed by 0 bases and J by 7 bases, 3 bases remained unmatched. Germline assignment: CDR1 SGHTA and CDR2 FQGNSA. The CDR3 has 14 residues. CDR3 region: CASSLAQGSNIQYF. As DNA, the CDR3 is TGTGCCAGCAGCTTAGCACAGGGGAGTAACATTCAGTACTTC.

The chain links TRBV14 to TRBJ1-4; D gene uncertain. V was cut by 8 bases and J by 7 bases, with 5 bases left in between. CDR1 is SGHDN, CDR2 FVKESK, per germline. The CDR3 has 10 amino acids. DNA of the CDR3: TGTGCCAGCCTAGGTGAAAAACTGTTTTTT. Translating it yields CASLGEKLFF.

The chain has TRBV27 and TRBJ2-7; D is possibly TRBD1 (5 bases). This CDR3 contains 15 residues. Between the trimmed V and J ends, which lost 6 bases and 7 bases, there was a span of 22 bases. Germline V gives CDR1 MNHEY, CDR2 SMNVEV (reference sequence). The CDR3 coding sequence is TGTGCCAGCAGCTTCTCAGTAGACAGCTCGTGGGAGCAGTACTTC. Translated, it gives CASSFSVDSSWEQYF.

This clone was detected only a few times. The V and J genes are TRBV29-1 and TRBJ2-7; the D gene is possibly TRBD1 (5 bases). The CDR3 loop spans 13 amino acids. CDR1 and CDR2 from the germline V gene are SQVTM and ANQGSEA. Trimming removed 3 bases from V and 3 bases from J, with 12 bases in between. The CDR3 protein is CSVEGQGNYEQYF. CDR3 in DNA: TGCAGCGTTGAGGGCCAGGGTAACTACGAGCAGTACTTC.

This clone turned up a few times. This chain connects TRBV25-1 to TRBJ1-4, with D unclear. There are 18 residues in the CDR3. V lost 2 bases to trimming and J lost 4 bases, with 20 bases between them. The germline gives CDR1 MGHDK, CDR2 SYGVNS. CDR3 loop: CASSERGRAAGDNEKLFF. The CDR3 DNA reads TGTGCCAGCAGTGAACGGGGTAGGGCGGCAGGCGATAATGAAAAACTGTTTTTT.

The chain joins TRBV6-1 to TRBJ2-5, with D possibly being TRBD1 (5 bases). The CDR3 has 14 amino acids. The V end lost 1 base, the J end lost 2 bases, and 8 bases lay between the germline ends. CDR1 is MNHNS and CDR2 is SASEGT in the germline V gene. The CDR3 is CASSEGGGQETQYF. The CDR3 DNA sequence: TGTGCCAGCAGTGAAGGGGGCGGACAAGAGACCCAGTACTTC.

The chain joins TRBV29-1 to TRBJ1-2; D is uncertain. Per germline, CDR1 SQVTM and CDR2 ANQGSEA. The CDR3 length is 11 residues. V shed 6 bases and J shed 0 bases, with 5 bases lying between them. The CDR3 region is CSVLSNYGYTF. The CDR3 DNA follows: TGCAGCGTCCTTTCTAACTATGGCTACACCTTC.

Only a few counts were recorded for this clone. The chain links TRBV4-1 to TRBJ1-1; D remains ambiguous. V was shortened by 1 base and J by 10 bases, with 10 bases between the two germline ends. The germline V gene has CDR1 MGHRA and CDR2 YSYEKL. This CDR3 has 12 residues. Written as DNA, the CDR3 is TGCGCCAGCAGCCAAGGCACAGCTGGAGCTTTCTTT. This sequence encodes CASSQGTAGAFF.

V is TRBV19 and J is TRBJ1-4; D is unresolved. CDR1 and CDR2 from the germline V gene are LNHDA and SQIVND (reference sequence). CDR3 length equals 14 residues. Trimming left V 5 bases short and J 8 bases short, with 15 bases between. The CDR3 DNA reads as TGTGCCAGTAGTTCGTTTCAAGCTAGGGAAAAACTGTTTTTT. It translates to CASSSFQAREKLFF.

The V and J genes are TRBV30 and TRBJ2-7; TRBD1 aligns across 8 bases. The CDR3 length is 14 residues. Germline loops: CDR1 GTSNPN, CDR2 SVGIG (reference sequence). The junction had 8 bases not matched to a gene; V was cut back by 3 bases and J by 4 bases. CDR3 amino acids: CAWSIPGGIYEQYF. DNA of the CDR3: TGTGCCTGGAGCATCCCAGGGGGCATATACGAGCAGTACTTC.

This chain uses TRBV19 with TRBJ1-5; D is possibly TRBD1 (5 bases). CDR3 length: 13 amino acids. Trimming removed 6 bases at V and 4 bases at J, with 10 bases between. Per the germline V gene, CDR1 is LNHDA and CDR2 is SQIVND (reference sequence). CDR3 in amino acids: CASSRGTNQPQHF. In DNA form, the CDR3 reads TGTGCCAGTAGCAGAGGGACTAATCAGCCCCAGCATTTT.

This clone was seen a few times. V and J are TRBV7-2 and TRBJ2-7, with 7 bases identical to TRBD2. Trimming cost V 5 bases and J 3 bases; bases outside gene matches: 10. This CDR3 contains 15 residues. Germline CDR1 is SGHTA and CDR2 is FQGNSA. The chain's CDR3 is CASSPTAGVGYEQYF. CDR3 DNA sequence: TGTGCCAGCAGCCCCACGGCGGGAGTAGGCTACGAGCAGTACTTC.

The gene calls are TRBV5-1 and TRBJ2-5, with TRBD1 identical over 11 bases. V dropped 1 base and J dropped 5; count of bases not matched to a gene: 4. Per the germline V gene, CDR1 is SGHRS and CDR2 is YFSETQ. This CDR3 comprises 15 residues. CDR3 amino acids: CASSLTGQGDETQYF. CDR3 coding DNA: TGCGCCAGCAGCTTGACGGGACAGGGGGACGAGACCCAGTACTTC.

This CDR3 is CAISLFPVKREGADTQYF. In nucleotides, the CDR3 is TGTGCCATCAGCCTATTCCCTGTAAAGCGGGAGGGGGCAGATACGCAGTATTTT. The chain has TRBV10-3 and TRBJ2-3, with 10 bases lining up with TRBD2. V lost 6 bases, J lost 4 bases, and 16 bases stayed unmatched. Germline lookup yields CDR1 ENHRY and CDR2 SYGVKD. The CDR3 extends over 18 amino acids.

J is TRBJ2-7 and V is TRBV7-2; 7 bases map to TRBD2. The CDR3 totals 16 residues. J was trimmed by 8 bases and V by 4 bases; bases with no gene match: 17. Germline lookup yields CDR1 SGHTA and CDR2 FQGNSA. CDR3 region: CASSWVAGDTTTKQYF. The CDR3 nucleotides are TGTGCCAGCAGCTGGGTGGCGGGAGACACTACTACGAAGCAGTACTTC.

This sequence joins TRBV28 and TRBJ2-5; D unclear. This CDR3 comprises 16 residues. V was shortened by 5 bases and J by 2 bases, with 18 bases between the two germline ends. In germline, CDR1 is MDHEN, CDR2 SYDVKM. The CDR3 bases are TGTGCCAGCAGTATACCGCCCCCCAGAGGACAAGAGACCCAGTACTTC. Translated: CASSIPPPRGQETQYF.

This clone was recorded a few times. J is TRBJ2-1 and V is TRBV18; TRBD2 is a possible D gene (6 bases). The CDR3 is made up of 15 amino acids. Germline loops: CDR1 KGHSH, CDR2 LQKENI. With 3 bases removed from V and 8 bases from J, the gap between germline ends came to 17 bases. The CDR3 here is CASSPRDLKGDEQFF. CDR3 in DNA: TGTGCCAGCTCACCCCGGGACTTAAAGGGCGATGAGCAGTTCTTC. Drawing the rest from reference TRBV18 and TRBJ2-1, the complete variable domain is NAGVMQNPRHLVRRRGQEARLRCSPMKGHSHVYWYRQLPEEGLKFMVYLQKENIIDESGMPKERFSAEFPKEGPSILRIQQVVRGDSAAYFCASSPRDLKGDEQFFGPGTRLTVL.

The chain recombines TRBV18 with TRBJ1-1; D gene ambiguous. The V gene lost 6 bases and the J gene lost 1 base, with 18 bases spanning the gap. Germline V CDR1 and CDR2: KGHSH, LQKENI. The CDR3 spans 16 residues. The CDR3 nucleotides read TGTGCCAGCTCGCTCCGGCCCACAGACGGGAACACTGAAGCTTTCTTT. Amino acid sequence: CASSLRPTDGNTEAFF.

The V gene is TRBV10-2, the J gene TRBJ1-4; 9 nucleotides match TRBD1. V lost 5 bases to trimming and J lost 12 bases; unmatched junction nucleotides: 10. Per the germline V gene, CDR1 is WSHSY and CDR2 is SAAADI. The CDR3 loop spans 14 amino acids. CDR3 in amino acids: CASSRTGEGGELFF. Here the CDR3 DNA reads TGCGCCAGCAGTCGGACAGGGGAGGGGGGAGAACTGTTTTTT.

The V and J genes are TRBV30 and TRBJ2-5; a weak D match, TRBD2 (6 bases). The CDR3 runs 13 residues. Germline V gives CDR1 GTSNPN, CDR2 SVGIG (reference sequence). V was cut by 3 bases and J by 4 bases, with 12 bases left in between. CDR3: CAWSGGNGETQYF. DNA of the CDR3: TGTGCCTGGAGCGGGGGTAATGGAGAGACCCAGTACTTC.

This chain links TRBV5-1 with TRBJ2-5, with 8 bases fitting TRBD1. V was pared by 4 bases and J by 4 bases, with 12 bases of the junction left unmatched. This CDR3 comprises 16 residues. Germline V gene sequence: CDR1 SGHRS, CDR2 YFSETQ. CDR3 residues: CASSRGYRGEGETQYF. CDR3 sequence (DNA): TGCGCCAGCAGCCGAGGATACAGGGGGGAAGGAGAGACCCAGTACTTC.

This clone was seen a single time. The chain uses TRBV4-1 and TRBJ1-2; no clear D gene. This CDR3 contains 15 residues. Per the germline V gene, CDR1 is MGHRA and CDR2 is YSYEKL. With 4 bases removed from V and 0 bases from J, the gap between germline ends came to 12 bases. The CDR3 DNA reads TGCGCCAGCAGCCCCACGAGCCCTGCTAACTATGGCTACACCTTC. This translates into CASSPTSPANYGYTF.

This chain uses TRBV4-1 with TRBJ2-1; 10 bases align to TRBD2. Losses at the gene ends were 4 bases for V and 5 bases for J; bases not matched to a gene: 11. In germline, CDR1 is MGHRA, CDR2 YSYEKL. The CDR3 spans 17 residues. The CDR3 loop is CASSPWGVAGGNNEQFF. The CDR3 DNA reads TGCGCCAGCAGCCCGTGGGGGGTAGCGGGGGGAAACAATGAGCAGTTCTTC.

CDR3 loop: CAISESPGQGAVDTQYF. As DNA, the CDR3 is TGTGCCATCAGTGAGTCACCGGGACAGGGGGCTGTGGATACGCAGTATTTT. The chain links TRBV10-3 to TRBJ2-3, with TRBD1 matching 12 bases. V lost 0 bases to trimming and J lost 6 bases; unmatched junction nucleotides: 7. Germline loops: CDR1 ENHRY, CDR2 SYGVKD. This CDR3 contains 17 residues.

There are a few counts of this clone. The rearrangement joins TRBV29-1 to TRBJ2-1, with 7 bases identical to TRBD1. Trimming took 7 bases from V and 0 from J; bases not matched to a gene: 6. CDR3 length: 14 residues. Germline lookup yields CDR1 SQVTM and CDR2 ANQGSEA. The CDR3 spells CSAATGSSYNEQFF. In DNA, the CDR3 is TGCAGCGCAGCGACAGGGAGCTCCTACAATGAGCAGTTCTTC.

The V call is TRBV9, the J call TRBJ2-7; D call uncertain. CDR1 and CDR2 from the germline V gene are SGDLS and YYNGEE. Trimming left V 7 bases short and J 0 bases short, with 11 bases between. The CDR3 spans 13 residues. CDR3 DNA sequence: TGTGCCAGCTCCGCTTCGAGCTCCTACGAGCAGTACTTC. This encodes CASSASSSYEQYF.